The clone carrying this T cell receptor (beta chain) was seen repeatedly, ten times or more. For the second PCR, which ran for about 7 to 11 cycles, a sample-barcoded 5' primer and a J-beta primer mix were used. Each cDNA was tagged by a template-switch adaptor containing 12 random nucleotides. MiXCR was run by TCRdb on the 5' RACE reads, yielding one entry per CDR3 protein. The sample lists 650,000 to 1,000,000 distinct CDR3 sequences, 36% occurring once. This entry is derived from a study of blood T cells in healthy people across ages. The wider study: In model experiments, template switching was able to capture about one barcoded beta molecule for every two T cells that were present.

The CDR3 length is 13 residues. V was cut by 0 bases and J by 7 bases, with 10 bases left in between. Sample: blood. The gene calls are TRBV12-3 or TRBV12-4 and TRBJ2-7, with D uncertain. The sequence was obtained from a man between 18 and 29 years old in good health. CDR3 nucleotide sequence: TGTGCCAGCAGTTTAGCGCTGGAGACAGAGCAGTACTTC. Translation: CASSLALETEQYF.